Below, 14 T cell receptor beta chains from the same sample are listed, as sequenced in a study of shared clonotypes between healthy human individuals. Assay: immunoSEQ multiplex PCR; the TCRdb copy retains only in-frame clones and omits some. Of 1,400,000 or so clones in the sample, just under 99% were seen once. Specimen: naive CD4+ T cells sorted from blood. Subset specified: CD45RA+ positively selected. These receptors all stem from a man aged 25-45 years in good health.

The rearrangement links TRBV5-6 to TRBJ1-5; perhaps TRBD1 as D (6 bases). CDR3 size: 13 residues. With 5 bases removed from V and 11 bases from J, the gap between germline ends came to 17 bases. CDR1 and CDR2 from the germline V gene are SGHDT and YYEEEE. The DNA of the CDR3 is TGTGCCAGCAGTCCCGGGGGCCAAGGGGCCCAGCATTTT. Translating it yields CASSPGGQGAQHF. The full variable domain, completed using reference TRBV5-6 and TRBJ1-5, is DAGVTQSPTHLIKTRGQQVTLRCSPKSGHDTVSWYQQALGQGPQFIFQYYEEEERQRGNFPDRFSGHQFPNYSSELNVNALLLGDSALYLCASSPGGQGAQHFGDGTRLSIL.

The J gene is TRBJ2-7, the V gene TRBV10-1, with 7 bases identical to TRBD2. Germline CDR1 reads WNHNN; CDR2 reads SYGVQD (reference sequence). Trimming cost V 1 base and J 6 bases; bases outside gene matches: 9. CDR3 length equals 15 residues. The CDR3 DNA is TGCGCCAGCAGTGAGTTCTCGGGAGGCCACGCCGAGCAGTACTTC. Its protein product is CASSEFSGGHAEQYF.

The chain joins TRBV28 to TRBJ2-5, with TRBD2 identical over 10 bases. This CDR3 region has 14 residues. V was pared by 6 bases and J by 5 bases, with 6 bases of the junction left unmatched. CDR1 is MDHEN and CDR2 is SYDVKM in the germline V gene. The chain's CDR3 is CASSLAGDFETQYF. CDR3 sequence (DNA): TGTGCCAGCAGCCTAGCGGGAGATTTTGAGACCCAGTACTTC. Full variable domain (remainder filled in from reference TRBV28 and TRBJ2-5): DVKVTQSSRYLVKRTGEKVFLECVQDMDHENMFWYRQDPGLGLRLIYFSYDVKMKEKGDIPEGYSVSREKKERFSLILESASTNQTSMYLCASSLAGDFETQYFGPGTRLLVL.

The chain links TRBV28 to TRBJ2-2, with TRBD2 identical over 12 bases. With 7 bases clipped from V and 9 bases from J, the junction kept 9 bases outside the gene matches. Germline V CDR1 and CDR2: MDHEN, SYDVKM. The CDR3 spans 15 residues. As DNA, the CDR3 is TGTGCCAGCACAAATCTAGCGGGAGGGTCCAGGGAGCTGTTTTTT. Protein sequence: CASTNLAGGSRELFF.

This clone is a singleton in its sample. This chain links TRBV30 with TRBJ2-3; D is unclear. Looked up from germline, CDR1 is GTSNPN and CDR2 is SVGIG (reference sequence). Trimming took 5 bases from V and 1 from J, leaving 7 bases between them. This CDR3 spans 12 amino acids. The CDR3 DNA follows: TGTGCCTGGGTGTCGGGCACAGATACGCAGTATTTT. Protein sequence: CAWVSGTDTQYF.

The table lists this clone with a count of one. This chain connects TRBV7-2 to TRBJ2-1; 9 positions agree with TRBD1. This CDR3 has 16 amino acids. Trimming cost V 0 bases and J 2 bases; bases outside gene matches: 2. CDR1 is SGHTA, CDR2 FQGNSA, per germline. CDR3 residues: CASSLAWTGAYNEQFF. The CDR3 DNA is TGTGCCAGCAGCTTAGCGTGGACAGGGGCCTACAATGAGCAGTTCTTC.

The chain employs TRBV7-8 and TRBJ2-5, with 7 bases identical to TRBD1. The germline V gene encodes CDR1 SGHVS and CDR2 FQNEAQ. The CDR3 loop spans 16 amino acids. The V and J ends lost 5 bases and 2 bases, in that order; junction bases with no gene match: 11. The CDR3 nucleotides are TGTGCCAGCAGCCAAGATCCGGGACAGCTACAAGAGACCCAGTACTTC. This encodes CASSQDPGQLQETQYF.

The chain employs TRBV18 and TRBJ2-3, with D perhaps matching TRBD2 (6 bases). V was shortened by 2 bases and J by 1 base, with 22 bases between the two germline ends. Per the germline V gene, CDR1 is KGHSH and CDR2 is LQKENI. The CDR3 is made up of 19 amino acids. The CDR3 DNA sequence: TGTGCCAGCTCACCATTGGTTCGGGGGAGTTCCGGTGGCACAGATACGCAGTATTTT. Amino acid sequence: CASSPLVRGSSGGTDTQYF.

V gene TRBV7-9 combines with J gene TRBJ2-7; perhaps TRBD1 as D (6 bases). Germline assignment: CDR1 SEHNR and CDR2 FQNEAQ (reference sequence). The CDR3 is 12 residues long. The V gene lost 4 bases and the J gene lost 10 bases, with 14 bases spanning the gap. CDR3: CASSSAGTSQYF. As DNA, the CDR3 is TGTGCCAGCAGCTCTGCAGGGACAAGTCAGTACTTC.

The chain couples TRBV7-6 to TRBJ2-1; D tentatively reads TRBD1 or TRBD2 (6 bases each). Trimming shortened V by 5 bases and J by 7 bases, and 21 bases separated the two germline ends. Germline V gene data show CDR1 as SGHVS and CDR2 as FNYEAQ. This CDR3 region has 16 residues. The CDR3 DNA sequence: TGTGCCAGCAGCACCATTTCGAGGGGGGCTTGGAATGAGCAGTTCTTC. Its translation is CASSTISRGAWNEQFF. Using reference TRBV7-6 and TRBJ2-1 for the parts outside the CDR3, the full variable domain is GAGVSQSPRYKVTKRGQDVALRCDPISGHVSLYWYRQALGQGPEFLTYFNYEAQQDKSGLPNDRFSAERPEGSISTLTIQRTEQRDSAMYRCASSTISRGAWNEQFFGPGTRLTVL.

As concerns this clone: The same CDR3 also results from other DNA sequences found in this sample. The chain links TRBV5-1 to TRBJ2-5; TRBD2 agrees at 8 bases. Germline V gives CDR1 SGHRS, CDR2 YFSETQ. The CDR3 has 15 amino acids. V shed 0 bases and J 4 bases; nucleotides not matched to a gene: 5. The CDR3 loop reads CASSLAGAGVETQYF. The CDR3 coding sequence is TGCGCCAGCAGCTTGGCCGGAGCGGGAGTAGAGACCCAGTACTTC.

This sequence joins TRBV10-3 and TRBJ2-7, with D unclear. The germline V and J ends were trimmed by 10 bases and 0 bases, with 16 bases remaining between them. This CDR3 comprises 14 residues. Germline CDR1 ENHRY, CDR2 SYGVKD. In nucleotides, the CDR3 is TGTGCCACAACGAGTGGCAGCGCCTCCTACGAGCAGTACTTC. Protein sequence: CATTSGSASYEQYF.

The chain joins TRBV28 to TRBJ1-5; D gene ambiguous. CDR3 length: 14 residues. Looked up from germline, CDR1 is MDHEN and CDR2 is SYDVKM. Trimming took 5 bases from V and 2 from J, leaving 10 bases between them. The CDR3: CASSPLWGNQPQHF. The CDR3 DNA reads as TGTGCCAGCAGTCCCCTATGGGGCAATCAGCCCCAGCATTTT.

This clone was seen just once. This chain connects TRBV27 to TRBJ2-5, with D possibly matching TRBD2 (6 bases). Germline V lookup: CDR1 MNHEY, CDR2 SMNVEV (reference sequence). The germline V and J ends were trimmed by 8 bases and 7 bases, with 20 bases remaining between them. The CDR3 loop spans 14 amino acids. In DNA, the CDR3 is TGTGCCAGCCGTCGATCGGGAGCTTTCGGGACCCAGTACTTC. Translated: CASRRSGAFGTQYF.